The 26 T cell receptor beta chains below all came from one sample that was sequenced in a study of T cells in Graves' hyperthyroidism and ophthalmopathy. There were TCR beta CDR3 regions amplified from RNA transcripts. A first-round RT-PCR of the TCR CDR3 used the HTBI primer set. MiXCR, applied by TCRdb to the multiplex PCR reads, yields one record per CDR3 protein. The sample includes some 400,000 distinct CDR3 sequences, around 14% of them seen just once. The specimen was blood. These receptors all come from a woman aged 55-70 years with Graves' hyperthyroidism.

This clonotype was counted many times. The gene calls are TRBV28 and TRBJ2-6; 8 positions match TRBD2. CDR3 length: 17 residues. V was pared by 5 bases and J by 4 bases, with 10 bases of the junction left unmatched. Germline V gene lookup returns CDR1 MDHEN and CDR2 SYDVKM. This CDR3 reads CASSPDIGREGANVLTF. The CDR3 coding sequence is TGTGCCAGCAGTCCCGACATCGGGAGGGAAGGGGCCAACGTCCTGACTTTC.

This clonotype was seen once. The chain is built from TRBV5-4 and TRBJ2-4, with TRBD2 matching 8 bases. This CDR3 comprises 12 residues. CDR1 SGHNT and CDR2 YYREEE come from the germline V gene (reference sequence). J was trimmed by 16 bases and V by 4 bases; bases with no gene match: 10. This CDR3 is CASSQGLEASYF. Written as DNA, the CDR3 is TGTGCCAGCAGCCAGGGACTAGAGGCGAGTTACTTC. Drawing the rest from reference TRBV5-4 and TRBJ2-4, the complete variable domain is ETGVTQSPTHLIKTRGQQVTLRCSSQSGHNTVSWYQQALGQGPQFIFQYYREEENGRGNFPPRFSGLQFPNYSSELNVNALELDDSALYLCASSQGLEASYFGAGTRLSVL.

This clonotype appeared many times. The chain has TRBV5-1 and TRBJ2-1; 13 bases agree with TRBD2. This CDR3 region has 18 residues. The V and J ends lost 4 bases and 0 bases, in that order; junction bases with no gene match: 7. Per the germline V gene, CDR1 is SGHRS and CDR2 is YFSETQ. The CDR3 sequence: CASSPGTSGVSSYNEQFF. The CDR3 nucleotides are TGCGCCAGCAGCCCGGGGACTAGCGGGGTAAGCTCCTACAATGAGCAGTTCTTC.

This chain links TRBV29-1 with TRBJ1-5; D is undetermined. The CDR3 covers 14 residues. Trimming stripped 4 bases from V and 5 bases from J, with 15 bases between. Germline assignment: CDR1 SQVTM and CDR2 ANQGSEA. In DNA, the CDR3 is TGCAGCGTTGTTTGGGGTTCTGGGGATCAGCCCCAGCATTTT. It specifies CSVVWGSGDQPQHF.

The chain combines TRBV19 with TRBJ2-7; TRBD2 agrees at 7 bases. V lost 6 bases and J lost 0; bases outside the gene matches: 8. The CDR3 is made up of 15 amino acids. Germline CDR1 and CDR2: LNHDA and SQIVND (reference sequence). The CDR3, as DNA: TGTGCCAGTAGATATAGCGGGTGGGCCTCCTACGAGCAGTACTTC. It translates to CASRYSGWASYEQYF.

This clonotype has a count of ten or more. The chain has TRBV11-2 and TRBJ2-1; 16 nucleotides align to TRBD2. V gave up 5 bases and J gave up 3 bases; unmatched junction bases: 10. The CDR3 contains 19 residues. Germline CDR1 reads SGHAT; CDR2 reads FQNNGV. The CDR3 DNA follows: TGTGCCAGCAGCCCAGATGGGACTAGCGGGAGGGGCCTCTACAATGAGCAGTTCTTC. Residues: CASSPDGTSGRGLYNEQFF.

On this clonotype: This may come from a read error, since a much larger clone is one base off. This CDR3 is CASSTRGVSGEKLFF. The CDR3 bases are TGTGCCAGCAGCACTCGAGGGGTTTCTGGTGAAAAACTGTTTTTT. The rearrangement links TRBV11-2 to TRBJ1-4; TRBD1 might be the D (5 bases). The CDR3 consists of 15 residues. Germline V gene lookup returns CDR1 SGHAT and CDR2 FQNNGV. V shed 5 bases and J shed 7 bases, with 17 bases lying between them.

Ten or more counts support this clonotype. DNA for the CDR3: TGTGCCAGCAGTGTTGAGGGAGGTGAAGCTTTCTTT. Encoded protein: CASSVEGGEAFF. The chain employs TRBV2 and TRBJ1-1; no reliable D call. This CDR3 comprises 12 residues. Germline lookup yields CDR1 SNHLY and CDR2 FYNNEI. Deletions cut 4 bases from V and 7 bases from J, with 10 bases between.

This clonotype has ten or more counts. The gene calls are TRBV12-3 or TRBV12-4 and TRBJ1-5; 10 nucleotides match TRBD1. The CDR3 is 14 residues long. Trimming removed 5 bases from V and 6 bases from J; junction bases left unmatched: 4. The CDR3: CASSADRGRQPQHF. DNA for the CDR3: TGTGCCAGCAGTGCAGACAGGGGGCGTCAGCCCCAGCATTTT.

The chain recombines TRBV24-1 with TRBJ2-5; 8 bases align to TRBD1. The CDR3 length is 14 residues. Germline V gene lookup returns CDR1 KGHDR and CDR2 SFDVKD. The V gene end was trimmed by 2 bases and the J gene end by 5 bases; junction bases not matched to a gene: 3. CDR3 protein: CATSDSGTGETQYF. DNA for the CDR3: TGTGCCACCAGTGATTCCGGGACAGGTGAGACCCAGTACTTC.

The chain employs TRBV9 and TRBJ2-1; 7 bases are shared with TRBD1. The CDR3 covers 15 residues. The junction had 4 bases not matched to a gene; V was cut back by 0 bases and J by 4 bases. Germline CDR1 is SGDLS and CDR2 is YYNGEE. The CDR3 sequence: CASSVGQGPYNEQFF. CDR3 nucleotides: TGTGCCAGCAGCGTAGGACAGGGACCATACAATGAGCAGTTCTTC.

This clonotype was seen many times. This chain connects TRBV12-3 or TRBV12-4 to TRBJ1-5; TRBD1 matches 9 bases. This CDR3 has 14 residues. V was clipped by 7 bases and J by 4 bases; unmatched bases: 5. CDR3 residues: CASNPTGGNQPQHF. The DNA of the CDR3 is TGTGCCAGCAACCCGACAGGGGGGAATCAGCCCCAGCATTTT.

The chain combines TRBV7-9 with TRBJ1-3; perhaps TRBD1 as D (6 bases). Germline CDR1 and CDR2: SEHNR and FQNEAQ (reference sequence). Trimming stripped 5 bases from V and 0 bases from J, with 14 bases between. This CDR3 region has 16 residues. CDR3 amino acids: CASSPQGTSSGNTIYF. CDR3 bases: TGTGCCAGCAGCCCCCAGGGGACGAGCTCTGGAAACACCATATATTTT. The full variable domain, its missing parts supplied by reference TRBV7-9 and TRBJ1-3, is DTGVSQNPRHKITKRGQNVTFRCDPISEHNRLYWYRQTLGQGPEFLTYFQNEAQLEKSRLLSDRFSAERPKGSFSTLEIQRTEQGDSAMYLCASSPQGTSSGNTIYFGEGSWLTVV.

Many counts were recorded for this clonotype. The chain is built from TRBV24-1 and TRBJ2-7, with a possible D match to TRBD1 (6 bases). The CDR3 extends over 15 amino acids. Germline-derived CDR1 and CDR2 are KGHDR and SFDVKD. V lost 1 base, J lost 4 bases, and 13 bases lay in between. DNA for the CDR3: TGTGCCACCAGTGATTTCGGACAGAAGGTATACGAGCAGTACTTC. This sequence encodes CATSDFGQKVYEQYF.

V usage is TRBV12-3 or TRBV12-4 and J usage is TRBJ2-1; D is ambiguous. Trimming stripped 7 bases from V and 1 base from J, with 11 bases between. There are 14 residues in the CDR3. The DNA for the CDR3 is TGTGCCAGCAACCGAGATAGTTCCTACAATGAGCAGTTCTTC. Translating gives CASNRDSSYNEQFF.

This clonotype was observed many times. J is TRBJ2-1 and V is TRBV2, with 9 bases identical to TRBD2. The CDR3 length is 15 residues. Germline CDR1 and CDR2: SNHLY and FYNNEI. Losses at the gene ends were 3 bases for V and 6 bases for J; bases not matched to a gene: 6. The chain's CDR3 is CASSDGGRALNEQFF. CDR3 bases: TGTGCCAGCAGTGATGGCGGGAGGGCCCTCAATGAGCAGTTCTTC.

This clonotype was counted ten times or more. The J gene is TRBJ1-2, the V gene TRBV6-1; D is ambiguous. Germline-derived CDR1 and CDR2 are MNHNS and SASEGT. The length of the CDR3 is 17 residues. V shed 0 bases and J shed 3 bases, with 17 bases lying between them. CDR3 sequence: CASSEAGGRSRHYGYTF. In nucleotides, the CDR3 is TGTGCCAGCAGTGAAGCCGGCGGTCGCTCGAGGCACTATGGCTACACCTTC.

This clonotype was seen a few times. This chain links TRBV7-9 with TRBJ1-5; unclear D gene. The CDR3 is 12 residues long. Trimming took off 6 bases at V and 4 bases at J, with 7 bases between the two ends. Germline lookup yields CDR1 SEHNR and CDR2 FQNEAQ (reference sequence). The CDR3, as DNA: TGTGCCAGCAGAGTAGAGAATCAGCCCCAGCATTTT. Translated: CASRVENQPQHF.

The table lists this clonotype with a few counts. The CDR3 bases are TGTGCCAGCAGTTTGGGACAGGGATTTGGCTATGGCTACACCTTC. It is translated as CASSLGQGFGYGYTF. V and J are TRBV12-3 or TRBV12-4 and TRBJ1-2; TRBD1 matches at 9 bases. This CDR3 spans 15 amino acids. Germline trimming cut 3 bases from V and 4 bases from J; bases unmatched to any gene: 6.

As DNA, the CDR3 is TGCAGCGTTGAAAGGGCGCGGGACTCCTACGAGCAGTACTTC. Translating gives CSVERARDSYEQYF. The V and J genes are TRBV29-1 and TRBJ2-7; the D gene is possibly TRBD2 (6 bases). CDR1 is SQVTM and CDR2 is ANQGSEA in the germline V gene. The V end was cut by 2 bases, the J end by 0 bases, with 11 bases between. The CDR3 extends over 14 amino acids.

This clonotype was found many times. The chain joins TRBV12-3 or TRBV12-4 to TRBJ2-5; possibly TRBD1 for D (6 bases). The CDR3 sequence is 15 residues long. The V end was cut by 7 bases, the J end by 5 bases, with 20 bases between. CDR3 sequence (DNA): TGTGCCAGCATGGAGATCCGAGACAGGAGTGAGACCCAGTACTTC. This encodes CASMEIRDRSETQYF.

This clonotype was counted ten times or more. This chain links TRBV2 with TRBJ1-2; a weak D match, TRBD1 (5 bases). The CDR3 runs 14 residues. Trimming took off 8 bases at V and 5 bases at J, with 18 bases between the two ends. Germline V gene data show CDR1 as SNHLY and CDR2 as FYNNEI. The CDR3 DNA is TGTGCCAGCGGGGGGATTGCGAGGGGTTATGGCTACACCTTC. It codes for CASGGIARGYGYTF.

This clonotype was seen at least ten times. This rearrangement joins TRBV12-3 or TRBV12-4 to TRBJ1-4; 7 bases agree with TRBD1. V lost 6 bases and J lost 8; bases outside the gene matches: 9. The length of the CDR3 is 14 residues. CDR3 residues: CASSARGADEKLFF. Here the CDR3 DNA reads TGTGCCAGCAGCGCCAGGGGGGCAGACGAAAAACTGTTTTTT.

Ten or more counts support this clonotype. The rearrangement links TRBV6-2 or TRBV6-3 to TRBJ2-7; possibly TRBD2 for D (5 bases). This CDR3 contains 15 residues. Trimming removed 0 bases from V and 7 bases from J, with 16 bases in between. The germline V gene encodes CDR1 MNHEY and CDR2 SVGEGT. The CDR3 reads CASSYSPGSRREQYF. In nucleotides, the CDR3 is TGTGCCAGCAGTTACTCCCCGGGGAGCCGAAGGGAGCAGTACTTC.

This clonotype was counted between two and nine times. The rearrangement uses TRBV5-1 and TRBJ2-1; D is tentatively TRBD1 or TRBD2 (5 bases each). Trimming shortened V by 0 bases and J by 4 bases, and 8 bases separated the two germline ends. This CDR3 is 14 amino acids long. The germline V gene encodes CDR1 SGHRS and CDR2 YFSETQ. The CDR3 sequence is CASSLAEGYNEQFF. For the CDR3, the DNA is TGCGCCAGCAGCTTGGCAGAGGGGTACAATGAGCAGTTCTTC.

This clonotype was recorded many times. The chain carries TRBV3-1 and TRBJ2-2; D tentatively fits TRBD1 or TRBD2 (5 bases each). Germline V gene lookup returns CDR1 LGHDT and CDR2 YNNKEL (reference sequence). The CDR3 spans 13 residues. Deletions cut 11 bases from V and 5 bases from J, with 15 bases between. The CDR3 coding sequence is TGTGCCGCCGGGACGGGGATGACCGGGGAGCTGTTTTTT. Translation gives CAAGTGMTGELFF.